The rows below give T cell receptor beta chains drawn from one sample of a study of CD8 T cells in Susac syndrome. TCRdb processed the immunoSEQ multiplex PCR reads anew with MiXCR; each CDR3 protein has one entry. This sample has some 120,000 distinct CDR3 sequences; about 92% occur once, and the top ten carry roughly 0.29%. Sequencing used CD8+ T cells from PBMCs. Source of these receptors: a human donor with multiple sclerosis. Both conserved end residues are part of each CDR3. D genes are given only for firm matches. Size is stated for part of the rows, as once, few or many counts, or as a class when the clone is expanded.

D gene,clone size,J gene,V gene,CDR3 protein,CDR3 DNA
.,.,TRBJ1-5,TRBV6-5,CASGSSNQPQHF,TGTGCCAGCGGGTCTAGCAATCAGCCCCAGCATTTT
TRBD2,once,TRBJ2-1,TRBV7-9,CASSLVTSGSLRGNEQFF,TGTGCCAGCAGCTTAGTGACTAGCGGGAGTCTCAGGGGGAATGAGCAGTTCTTC
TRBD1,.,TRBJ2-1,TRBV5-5,CASSSNPDRGNEQFF,TGTGCCAGCAGCTCTAACCCCGACAGGGGCAATGAGCAGTTCTTC
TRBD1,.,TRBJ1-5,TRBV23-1,CASSPPKDRYSNQPQHF,TGCGCCAGCAGTCCCCCGAAGGACAGGTATAGCAATCAGCCCCAGCATTTT
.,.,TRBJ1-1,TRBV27,CASSRGVGGGTEAFF,TGTGCCAGCAGCCGCGGCGTCGGGGGCGGAACTGAAGCTTTCTTT
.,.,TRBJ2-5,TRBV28,CASSPRTSAETQYF,TGTGCCAGCAGCCCTCGGACCAGTGCAGAGACCCAGTACTTC
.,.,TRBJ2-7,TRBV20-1,CSARLSGDYEQYF,TGCAGTGCTAGATTATCAGGGGACTACGAGCAGTACTTC
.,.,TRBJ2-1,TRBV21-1,CASSKAPGGSNEQFF,TGTGCCAGCAGCAAAGCGCCAGGGGGCTCCAATGAGCAGTTCTTC
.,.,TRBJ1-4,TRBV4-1,CASSQDTLGEKLFF,TGCGCCAGCAGCCAAGATACATTAGGTGAAAAACTGTTTTTT
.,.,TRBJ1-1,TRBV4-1,CASSPGEEAFF,TGCGCCAGCAGCCCAGGGGAAGAAGCTTTCTTT
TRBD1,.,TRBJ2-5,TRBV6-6,CASSPDRGRTQETQYF,TGTGCCAGCAGCCCGGATAGGGGGCGGACCCAAGAGACCCAGTACTTC
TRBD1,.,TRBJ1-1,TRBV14,CASSLRTGGVEAFF,TGTGCCAGCAGCCTCCGGACAGGGGGAGTTGAGGCTTTCTTT
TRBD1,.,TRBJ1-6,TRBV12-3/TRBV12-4,CASRETGGAGSPLHF,TGTGCCAGCAGGGAAACAGGGGGCGCGGGTTCACCCCTCCACTTT
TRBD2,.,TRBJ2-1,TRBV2,CASSRLAGDRNEQFF,TGTGCCAGCAGCCGACTAGCGGGAGATCGCAATGAGCAGTTCTTC
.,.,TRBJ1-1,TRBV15,CATIPERGNTEAFF,TGTGCCACCATCCCGGAACGCGGGAACACTGAAGCTTTCTTT
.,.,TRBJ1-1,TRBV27,CASSLLSGEAFF,TGTGCCAGCAGTTTATTGTCAGGAGAAGCTTTCTTT